These 9 T cell receptor beta chains were all obtained from the same sample, sequenced in a study of blood T cell repertoires in COVID-19. Produced via immunoSEQ multiplex PCR; TCRdb's table is partial and in-frame only. Of 200,000 to 250,000 clones in the sample, about 85% were seen once. The material sequenced was PBMCs or T cells enriched from blood (not recorded which). Receptor source: a man younger than 45 who had recovered from COVID-19.

This chain uses TRBV6-1 with TRBJ2-4, with D possibly being TRBD1 (6 bases). Looked up from germline, CDR1 is MNHNS and CDR2 is SASEGT. The CDR3 runs to 14 residues. Deletions cut 7 bases from V and 10 bases from J, with 20 bases between. CDR3 region: CASTTPVDTGIQYF. CDR3 sequence (DNA): TGTGCCAGCACCACTCCCGTAGACACAGGGATTCAGTACTTC.

The genes are TRBV24-1 and TRBJ1-1; TRBD1 agrees at 7 bases. This CDR3 is built from 17 residues. The junction had 17 bases not matched to a gene; V was cut back by 7 bases and J by 4 bases. Germline V gene data show CDR1 as KGHDR and CDR2 as SFDVKD. CDR3 region: CATSNHPQRGLGTEAFF. CDR3 nucleotides: TGTGCCACCAGCAACCACCCCCAGAGGGGGCTGGGCACTGAAGCTTTCTTT.

As for this clone: The germline gene is not matched at one end of the junction; a read error may be the cause. This sequence joins TRBV11-1 and TRBJ2-1; 10 positions agree with TRBD1. Per germline, CDR1 SGHAT and CDR2 FQDESV (reference sequence). The CDR3 totals 16 residues. CDR3 in amino acids: CASTLLGTGVYNEQFF. The CDR3 DNA is TGTGCCAGCACCTTACTCGGGACAGGGGTCTACAATGAGCAGTTCTTC.

The V call is TRBV10-3, the J call TRBJ1-5; 7 bases line up with TRBD1. CDR3 length equals 16 residues. CDR1 ENHRY and CDR2 SYGVKD come from the germline V gene. Trimming took 6 bases from V and 6 from J; bases not matched to a gene: 14. DNA of the CDR3: TGTGCCATCAGGGCCGGGACAGCACCCGAGGGTCAGCCCCAGCATTTT. As protein: CAIRAGTAPEGQPQHF.

This clone was recorded only once. The chain links TRBV6-5 to TRBJ2-7; 10 bases are shared with TRBD1. V gave up 6 bases and J gave up 4 bases; unmatched junction bases: 6. Germline CDR1 reads MNHEY; CDR2 reads SVGAGI. The CDR3 is 14 amino acids. Written as DNA, the CDR3 is TGTGCCAGCAGCCGGAGACAGGGGGCTTACGAGCAGTACTTC. Translation: CASSRRQGAYEQYF.

J is TRBJ1-1 and V is TRBV29-1; 7 nucleotides match TRBD1. The junction had 5 bases not matched to a gene; V was cut back by 6 bases and J by 1 base. This CDR3 has 13 amino acids. Germline-derived CDR1 and CDR2 are SQVTM and ANQGSEA. The CDR3: CSVTGQQNTEAFF. CDR3 in DNA: TGCAGCGTAACGGGACAGCAGAACACTGAAGCTTTCTTT.

The V and J genes are TRBV28 and TRBJ2-7, with D possibly matching TRBD1 (6 bases). The CDR3 loop spans 15 amino acids. The V gene's germline CDR1 is MDHEN and CDR2 SYDVKM. The V gene lost 5 bases and the J gene lost 1 base, with 15 bases spanning the gap. CDR3 DNA: TGTGCCAGCAGTCCCCAAGATGGACAGTCCTACGAGCAGTACTTC. It translates to CASSPQDGQSYEQYF.

The chain couples TRBV4-1 to TRBJ2-7; tentatively, D is TRBD2 (5 bases). The V and J ends lost 1 base and 4 bases respectively, with 14 bases between them. This CDR3 is 15 amino acids long. Germline values: CDR1 MGHRA, CDR2 YSYEKL. The CDR3 spells CASSQVLRGYYEQYF. The DNA of the CDR3 is TGCGCCAGCAGCCAAGTACTTCGGGGTTATTACGAGCAGTACTTC.

Notes on this clone: Other DNA sequences in the sample encode the same CDR3. This chain joins TRBV3-1 (or the pseudogene TRBV3-2) and TRBJ1-2; D call uncertain. Germline V gene sequence: CDR1 LGHDT, CDR2 YNNKEL (reference sequence). The V end was cut by 0 bases, the J end by 5 bases, with 7 bases between. The CDR3 loop spans 13 amino acids. The CDR3 protein is CASSQEQVYGYTF. The CDR3 nucleotides are TGTGCCAGCAGCCAAGAGCAGGTATATGGCTACACCTTC.